This T cell receptor beta chain came from a study of blood T cell repertoires in COVID-19. Whole-study context: Specimens from acute and convalescent COVID-19 originated in the United States, Italy and Spain. PBMCs, B-cell-depleted T cells, or T cells were the source of the cDNA or gDNA that made up the material.

Original analysis: Nucleated cell number was recorded as an estimate derived from reference gene primer amplification. Assay: immunoSEQ multiplex PCR; the TCRdb copy retains only in-frame clones and omits some. V and J calls plus clone size are reproduced from that table; the DNA served to infer D and trimming. The sample has roughly 160,000 clones, around 84% seen once; the top ten hold approximately 7%. The CDR3 runs 16 residues. Germline values: CDR1 SGHTA, CDR2 FQGNSA. V was clipped by 0 bases and J by 0 bases, with 9 bases between them. The receptor comes from a man over 45 with active or convalescent COVID-19. The sample comprised peripheral blood. The chain recombines TRBV7-2 with TRBJ2-1; possibly TRBD2 for D (6 bases). CDR3 sequence (DNA): TGTGCCAGCAGCTTAGCACTAGCAAGCTCCTACAATGAGCAGTTCTTC. It codes for CASSLALASSYNEQFF.